Included here is one T cell receptor beta chain sequence, with context. Profiling relied on immunoSEQ multiplex PCR, and the TCRdb table lists in-frame clones only, not all of them. The repertoire holds about 55,000 clones, approximately 94% seen once, with less than 3% in the top ten. The germline V and J ends were trimmed by 10 bases and 5 bases, with 15 bases remaining between them. The CDR3 consists of 12 residues. Germline lookup yields CDR1 SNHLY and CDR2 FYNNEI. The sample is drawn from a study of T cell changes during pregnancy in multiple sclerosis. The TCR sequence derives from a female donor with multiple sclerosis, enrolled in a pregnancy study. The material sequenced was CD8+ T cells from peripheral blood mononuclear cells, taken after pregnancy. V and J are TRBV2 and TRBJ2-7, with TRBD2 as a possible D gene (5 bases). The CDR3 sequence: CATQVGVDEQYF. The CDR3 DNA is TGTGCCACCCAAGTGGGAGTGGACGAGCAGTACTTC.